A single sample gave rise to the 21 T cell receptor beta chains below, sequenced in a study of technical replicates of blood from a few donors. The repertoire was sequenced with immunoSEQ multiplex PCR; TCRdb's copy has only in-frame clones and lacks some. Among approximately 70,000 clones listed, around nine tenths were seen once. The sequencing sample was made of T cells isolated from PBMCs. All receptors derive from a human donor in good health.

The V call is TRBV9, the J call TRBJ2-2; 14 bases fit TRBD2. V lost 4 bases, J lost 2 bases, and 10 bases stayed unmatched. CDR1 and CDR2 (germline): SGDLS, YYNGEE. This CDR3 spans 19 amino acids. CDR3 protein: CASSTGTSGSKRNTGELFF. The CDR3 DNA follows: TGTGCCAGCAGCACCGGGACTAGCGGGAGTAAAAGAAACACCGGGGAGCTGTTTTTT.

The J gene is TRBJ2-2, the V gene TRBV4-3; 8 bases map to TRBD2. From germline, CDR1 is LGHNA and CDR2 YSLEER. V was pared by 2 bases and J by 6 bases, with 5 bases of the junction left unmatched. This CDR3 is 15 amino acids long. CDR3 coding DNA: TGCGCCAGCAGCCAAATTAGCGGGAAGCCCGGGGAGCTGTTTTTT. Translating gives CASSQISGKPGELFF.

The chain links TRBV7-9 to TRBJ2-3; 8 bases fit TRBD1. V was pared by 2 bases and J by 2 bases, with 9 bases of the junction left unmatched. The CDR3 extends over 17 amino acids. CDR1 SEHNR and CDR2 FQNEAQ come from the germline V gene (reference sequence). The CDR3 DNA sequence: TGTGCCAGCAGCTTATGGACAGGGATCGGTGTCACAGATACGCAGTATTTT. This codes for CASSLWTGIGVTDTQYF.

The chain employs TRBV19 and TRBJ2-3; 8 bases align to TRBD2. Germline assignment: CDR1 LNHDA and CDR2 SQIVND (reference sequence). CDR3 length: 17 amino acids. V lost 7 bases and J lost 0; bases outside the gene matches: 12. The chain's CDR3 is CASNPWRASGSTDTQYF. Here the CDR3 DNA reads TGTGCCAGTAACCCCTGGAGGGCTAGCGGGAGCACAGATACGCAGTATTTT.

The rearrangement uses TRBV5-1 and TRBJ2-1; TRBD2 aligns across 8 bases. This CDR3 comprises 15 residues. Losses at the gene ends were 4 bases for V and 5 bases for J; bases not matched to a gene: 8. Germline V gene sequence: CDR1 SGHRS, CDR2 YFSETQ. The CDR3 protein is CASSILAATHNEQFF. The CDR3 nucleotides are TGCGCCAGCAGCATACTAGCGGCGACCCACAATGAGCAGTTCTTC.

The V gene is TRBV28, the J gene TRBJ1-1; possible D gene TRBD1, 5 bases. The CDR3 spans 15 residues. Germline V gene data show CDR1 as MDHEN and CDR2 as SYDVKM. Trimming took off 4 bases at V and 0 bases at J, with 12 bases between the two ends. The CDR3 here is CASSSSTAMNTEAFF. The CDR3 coding sequence is TGTGCCAGCAGTTCCTCGACAGCCATGAACACTGAAGCTTTCTTT.

The CDR3 loop reads CASSAGTGIIGGYTF. CDR3 bases: TGTGCCAGCAGTGCCGGGACAGGGATAATAGGGGGCTACACCTTC. The chain is built from TRBV6-5 and TRBJ1-2, with 9 positions matching TRBD1. V shed 5 bases, J shed 8 bases, and the junction held 12 bases outside the gene matches. The CDR3 totals 15 residues. Per the germline V gene, CDR1 is MNHEY and CDR2 is SVGAGI.

The V and J genes are TRBV9 and TRBJ2-7; no clear D gene. The length of the CDR3 is 13 residues. The V gene's germline CDR1 is SGDLS and CDR2 YYNGEE. Between the trimmed V and J ends, which lost 0 bases and 2 bases, there was a span of 6 bases. The CDR3 here is CASSVGVTYEQYF. DNA of the CDR3: TGTGCCAGCAGCGTAGGTGTTACCTACGAGCAGTACTTC.

The rearrangement uses TRBV6-5 and TRBJ2-7, with D possibly being TRBD1 (6 bases). The CDR3 contains 13 residues. Germline V gene sequence: CDR1 MNHEY, CDR2 SVGAGI. Trimming took off 7 bases at V and 2 bases at J, with 12 bases between the two ends. CDR3 in amino acids: CASTAQGPYEQYF. CDR3 sequence (DNA): TGTGCCAGCACCGCGCAGGGGCCCTACGAGCAGTACTTC.

The chain combines TRBV9 with TRBJ2-3, with 12 bases fitting TRBD2. Per the germline V gene, CDR1 is SGDLS and CDR2 is YYNGEE. The CDR3 contains 17 residues. J was trimmed by 7 bases and V by 0 bases; bases with no gene match: 9. The CDR3 nucleotides are TGTGCCAGCAGCGTAGGACTAGCGGGAGCCCCCGGGTATACGCAGTATTTT. As protein: CASSVGLAGAPGYTQYF.

This chain links TRBV5-1 with TRBJ2-7; 9 nucleotides align to TRBD2. Germline V gives CDR1 SGHRS, CDR2 YFSETQ. Germline trimming cut 4 bases from V and 6 bases from J; bases unmatched to any gene: 8. CDR3 length: 14 amino acids. CDR3 in DNA: TGCGCCAGCAGCCTAGGGACTAGCTCTAGCGAGCAGTACTTC. This translates into CASSLGTSSSEQYF.

The chain uses TRBV30 and TRBJ1-4, with D possibly TRBD1 on 5 matching bases. The CDR3 contains 13 residues. V gave up 6 bases and J gave up 3 bases, with 11 bases separating them. The germline V gene has CDR1 GTSNPN and CDR2 SVGIG (reference sequence). The CDR3: CACRQNSNEKLFF. DNA for the CDR3: TGTGCCTGTCGACAGAATTCTAATGAAAAACTGTTTTTT. The full variable domain, completed using reference TRBV30 and TRBJ1-4, is SQTIHQWPATLVQPVGSPLSLECTVEGTSNPNLYWYRQAAGRGLQLLFYSVGIGQISSEVPQNLSASRPQDRQFILSSKKLLLSDSGFYLCACRQNSNEKLFFGSGTQLSVL.

This clone was recorded only once. The genes are TRBV28 and TRBJ2-2; 9 bases are shared with TRBD1. The CDR3 extends over 15 amino acids. CDR1 is MDHEN, CDR2 SYDVKM, per germline. The V segment lost 8 bases and the J segment 7 bases; nucleotides outside the gene matches: 11. The CDR3 loop reads CASLSGQGIGGELFF. CDR3 coding DNA: TGTGCCAGCTTATCGGGACAGGGTATAGGCGGGGAGCTGTTTTTT. The full variable domain, completed using reference TRBV28 and TRBJ2-2, is DVKVTQSSRYLVKRTGEKVFLECVQDMDHENMFWYRQDPGLGLRLIYFSYDVKMKEKGDIPEGYSVSREKKERFSLILESASTNQTSMYLCASLSGQGIGGELFFGEGSRLTVL.

This chain connects TRBV4-1 to TRBJ2-7; possible D gene TRBD2, 5 bases. The CDR3 totals 14 residues. V dropped 1 base and J dropped 2 bases, with 9 bases sitting between them. Per the germline V gene, CDR1 is MGHRA and CDR2 is YSYEKL. In nucleotides, the CDR3 is TGCGCCAGCAGCCAAGTGAGGGCCACCTACGAGCAGTACTTC. Its translation is CASSQVRATYEQYF.

The genes are TRBV13 and TRBJ2-7, with a weak D call TRBD1 (5 bases). Germline V lookup: CDR1 PRHDT, CDR2 FYEKMQ (reference sequence). The CDR3 totals 12 residues. Trimming left V 5 bases short and J 3 bases short, with 8 bases between. This chain's CDR3 is CASSDQGYEQYF. The CDR3 bases are TGTGCCAGCAGCGACCAGGGCTACGAGCAGTACTTC.

The V gene is TRBV28, the J gene TRBJ2-7; no definite D call. This CDR3 comprises 11 residues. V lost 7 bases and J lost 2, with 6 bases in between. Germline V gives CDR1 MDHEN, CDR2 SYDVKM. CDR3 DNA sequence: TGTGCCAGCACTACCACCTACGAGCAGTACTTC. It codes for CASTTTYEQYF.

The genes are TRBV27 and TRBJ1-2; a weak D match, TRBD1 (5 bases). The CDR3 is 14 residues long. Trimming left V 0 bases short and J 6 bases short, with 11 bases between. The germline V gene encodes CDR1 MNHEY and CDR2 SMNVEV (reference sequence). The CDR3 loop is CASSLSLKGDGYTF. The CDR3 coding sequence is TGTGCCAGCAGTTTATCATTAAAAGGGGATGGCTACACCTTC.

The chain has TRBV5-4 and TRBJ2-7; possible D gene TRBD1, 6 bases. This CDR3 is 15 amino acids long. The germline V gene has CDR1 SGHNT and CDR2 YYREEE (reference sequence). V lost 1 base and J lost 3, with 14 bases in between. The CDR3 loop reads CASSLSGASIYEQYF. The CDR3 coding sequence is TGTGCCAGCAGCTTGTCAGGGGCCTCTATCTACGAGCAGTACTTC.

V is TRBV27 and J is TRBJ1-1; 10 nucleotides align to TRBD1. The germline CDR1 and CDR2 sequences are MNHEY and SMNVEV (reference sequence). The CDR3 consists of 17 residues. After removal of 4 bases from V and 5 bases from J, the junction contained 13 bases not matched to a gene. In DNA, the CDR3 is TGTGCCAGCAGTTCCTTACCCCCGGGACAGGGGCTAACTGAAGCTTTCTTT. Translated: CASSSLPPGQGLTEAFF.

The V call is TRBV6-5, the J call TRBJ2-2, with 7 nucleotides matching TRBD1. Germline assignment: CDR1 MNHEY and CDR2 SVGAGI. J gave up 4 bases and V 7 bases, and 3 bases lay outside the gene matches. The length of the CDR3 is 13 residues. The CDR3, as DNA: TGTGCCAGCACGGGACAGATCACCGGGGAGCTGTTTTTT. It translates to CASTGQITGELFF.

This chain joins TRBV9 and TRBJ1-1; D possibly corresponds to TRBD1 (5 bases). The CDR3 runs 13 residues. V was trimmed by 0 bases and J by 4 bases, leaving 7 bases between them. Germline V gene lookup returns CDR1 SGDLS and CDR2 YYNGEE. The CDR3 sequence is CASSVVQGTEAFF. The CDR3 DNA reads TGTGCCAGCAGCGTAGTCCAGGGCACTGAAGCTTTCTTT.